This T cell receptor (beta chain) was sequenced in a study of T-cell reconstitution after alpha-beta-depleted transplantation in children. A library of TCRbeta sequences, prepared with unique molecular identifiers, was generated. One entry per CDR3 protein results from TCRdb running MiXCR on the PCR reads. The table shows about 580,000 distinct CDR3 sequences, with under 30% occurring only once. Study-wide results and caveats: By one year post-transplant, T-cell counts and diversity largely arose from T cells that were newly produced.

Germline CDR1 is DFQATT and CDR2 is SNEGSKA (reference sequence). There are 11 residues in the CDR3. The germline V and J ends were trimmed by 6 bases and 6 bases, with 8 bases remaining between them. Regarding this clonotype: Its target is unknown.

The chain recombines TRBV20-1 with TRBJ2-2; D not certain. The clonotype comes from a boy in the first two years of life who had a stem cell transplant for acute myeloid leukemia, so the T cells may come from the graft donor. The sample was PBMCs, mostly from graft donor cells, taken 360 days after TCRalphabeta/CD19-depleted stem cell transplant. CDR3 in DNA: TGCAGTGCAAAACGTTCCGGGGAGCTGTTTTTT. Protein product: CSAKRSGELFF.